The T cell receptor (beta chain) under discussion was sequenced for a study of vaccination and CD4 T cells after COVID-19. Treatment described: roughly ten-day PBMC culture with coronavirus spike peptide pools or control peptides (ViraFEST assay). CDR3 length: 15 amino acids. Per germline, CDR1 SGHNT and CDR2 YYREEE (reference sequence). The V and J ends lost 0 bases and 2 bases respectively, with 12 bases between them. The Oncomine TCR Beta short-read assay was what sequenced the DNA obtained from cultured CD4+ T cells. One entry per CDR3 protein, called by TCRdb with MiXCR from the PCR reads. The repertoire holds 12,000 to 15,000 distinct CDR3 sequences, with approximately 35% as singletons. With regard to this clonotype: The antigen is unknown.

Study-wide results and caveats: The cohort comprised relatively few convalescent patients, and no early post-infection timepoints were analyzed.

The sequenced material came from cultured CD4+ T cells from blood. The chain uses TRBV5-4 and TRBJ2-7, with D tentatively TRBD2 (5 bases). The source of this sequence is a human donor with COVID-19. CDR3 bases: TGTGCCAGCAGCTTGGTCCGGGGTAGGGCCTACGAGCAGTACTTC. This sequence encodes CASSLVRGRAYEQYF.